What follows are 2 T cell receptor beta chains derived from one specimen sequenced in a study of T cell repertoires in cytomegalovirus infection. In TCRdb, the reads were re-called with MiXCR into one record per CDR3 protein. The data hold roughly 860,000 distinct CDR3 sequences, with 32% observed a single time. Their target antigens are unknown. The sequenced sample was cultured CD8+ T cells from PBMCs, obtained from culture after CMV antigen stimulation. Receptor source: a human donor in good health (CMV status not recorded). Some clones in this sample may be carry-over from other donors' samples.

The rearrangement links TRBV6-1 to TRBJ2-3; D gene ambiguous. Germline V gene data show CDR1 as MNHNS and CDR2 as SASEGT. Trimming cost V 6 bases and J 0 bases, with 13 bases left between them. The CDR3 loop spans 15 amino acids. Written as DNA, the CDR3 is TGTGCCAGCAGGGTCGATTTGACTAGCACAGATACGCAGTATTTT. It yields the protein CASRVDLTSTDTQYF.

This clonotype occurred once. The junction differs from germline at one of its ends, possibly a read error. The chain couples TRBV20-1 to TRBJ1-2, with D unclear. From germline, CDR1 is DFQATT and CDR2 SNEGSKA (reference sequence). This CDR3 is built from 16 residues. In DNA form, the CDR3 reads TGTAGCAGCCCCGCTGAGGTGGTTAATTCTAACTATGGCTACACCTTC. It specifies CSSPAEVVNSNYGYTF.